This T cell receptor beta chain was sequenced for a study of T cells in Graves' hyperthyroidism and ophthalmopathy. Pregnant or lactating patients were excluded, as were those with uncontrolled infection or other autoimmune disease. Clinical symptoms, serum thyroxine, TRAb, thyroid ultrasound and orbital computed tomography established diagnosis. PBMCs stemmed from over 7.5 ml fresh peripheral blood. General study points: Most clonotypes expanded in the thyroid (above 0.001) were also present in blood.

Comments on this clonotype: Its antigen is still unknown.

The CDR3 consists of 12 residues. J was trimmed by 8 bases and V by 3 bases; bases with no gene match: 4. Germline values: CDR1 DFQATT, CDR2 SNEGSKA (reference sequence). RNA transcripts served as the template for amplifying TCR beta CDR3 regions. First-round RT-PCR of the TCR CDR3 relied on the HTBI primer set. Via MiXCR, TCRdb re-called the multiplex PCR reads, giving one row per CDR3 protein. The sample includes about half a million distinct CDR3 sequences, 22% of them seen just once. The sequencing input was blood. The clonotype was recovered from a woman aged 70-85 years with Graves' ophthalmopathy. The chain carries TRBV20-1 and TRBJ2-1; 7 positions match TRBD2. CDR3 sequence: CSASGGYDEQFF. The CDR3 bases are TGCAGTGCTAGCGGGGGGTACGATGAGCAGTTCTTC.